These T cell receptor beta chains were read from a single sample in a study of T cell responses to AZD1222 COVID-19 vaccine. The assay was immunoSEQ multiplex PCR, and TCRdb's table has in-frame clones only and misses some. The table lists approximately 150,000 clones, approximately 93% of them singletons. Material: peripheral blood, obtained after recovery from COVID-19. These receptors all come from an adult who had recovered from COVID-19. The CDR3 runs from the conserved cysteine through the conserved F or W. Fields, in order: J gene, CDR3 length, V gene, CDR3 protein.

J: TRBJ2-4; length: 15; V: TRBV24-1; CDR3: CATSDPGSGIDIQYF
J: TRBJ2-3; length: 18; V: TRBV2; CDR3: CASSEMGSGRQGTDTQYF
J: TRBJ1-2; length: 14; V: TRBV2; CDR3: CASTRLQGIDGYTF
J: TRBJ1-5; length: 14; V: TRBV28; CDR3: CASSDRDSNQPQHF
J: TRBJ1-2; length: 17; V: TRBV6-2/TRBV6-3; CDR3: CASSYSLERTPNYGYTF
J: TRBJ2-2; length: 14; V: TRBV7-9; CDR3: CASRQGTNTGELFF
J: TRBJ2-7; length: 12; V: TRBV30; CDR3: CAWSVQGNEQYF
J: TRBJ2-4; length: 12; V: TRBV29-1; CDR3: CSVVGGADIQYF
J: TRBJ2-1; length: 16; V: TRBV4-1; CDR3: CASSQDILAGASEQFF
J: TRBJ2-3; length: 15; V: TRBV6-5; CDR3: CASTGTSGRWDTQYF
J: TRBJ2-1; length: 20; V: TRBV10-1; CDR3: CASSPIPGLAGGRSYNEQFF
J: TRBJ2-1; length: 12; V: TRBV29-1; CDR3: CSVGRDFDEQFF
J: TRBJ1-2; length: 17; V: TRBV10-3; CDR3: CAISVPFPRVGNYGYTF
J: TRBJ2-7; length: 14; V: TRBV28; CDR3: CASNLAQTSYEQYF
J: TRBJ2-7; length: 12; V: TRBV3-1/TRBV3-2; CDR3: CASSPRGSEQYF
J: TRBJ2-3; length: 15; V: TRBV4-2; CDR3: CASSQAGTKTDTQYF
J: TRBJ1-1; length: 14; V: TRBV15; CDR3: CATSRDRVNTEAFF
J: TRBJ2-7; length: 15; V: TRBV28; CDR3: CASTPGGVLVYEQYF
J: TRBJ2-7; length: 15; V: TRBV5-8; CDR3: CASSVPGAGVNEQYF
J: TRBJ1-5; length: 21; V: TRBV27; CDR3: CASSLYSGAGQGKASNQPQHF
J: TRBJ2-7; length: 15; V: TRBV5-1; CDR3: CATTSDPSGPYEQYF
J: TRBJ2-7; length: 14; V: TRBV6-5; CDR3: CASTPTGPIYEQYF
J: TRBJ2-6; length: 16; V: TRBV3-1/TRBV3-2; CDR3: CASSQGPRGRDLVLTF
J: TRBJ1-1; length: 11; V: TRBV28; CDR3: CASHGGHQAFF
J: TRBJ1-3; length: 14; V: TRBV6-1; CDR3: CASSERNIGDTIYF
J: TRBJ2-2; length: 16; V: TRBV3-1/TRBV3-2; CDR3: CASSPGLGALTGELFF
J: TRBJ1-2; length: 12; V: TRBV2; CDR3: CASYVDRRGYTF
J: TRBJ2-7; length: 15; V: TRBV11-2; CDR3: CASSLAQREIYEQYF
J: TRBJ1-3; length: 13; V: TRBV3-1/TRBV3-2; CDR3: CASSGAGGNTIYF
J: TRBJ1-4; length: 14; V: TRBV30; CDR3: CAWGPGTVNEKLFF
J: TRBJ1-1; length: 12; V: TRBV11-2; CDR3: CASSLIGTEAFF
J: TRBJ1-3; length: 15; V: TRBV6-5; CDR3: CASSRDSPSGNTIYF
J: TRBJ1-5; length: 13; V: TRBV28; CDR3: CASSLDSNQPQHF
J: TRBJ1-4; length: 14; V: TRBV19; CDR3: CASSTQATNEKLFF
J: TRBJ2-1; length: 15; V: TRBV11-3; CDR3: CASSPGRDSYNEQFF
J: TRBJ1-6; length: 16; V: TRBV27; CDR3: CASSLSGGLGNSPLHF
J: TRBJ2-7; length: 14; V: TRBV3-1/TRBV3-2; CDR3: CASRKEGATYEQYF
J: TRBJ2-7; length: 17; V: TRBV4-1; CDR3: CASSQDPSSGIIYEQYF
J: TRBJ2-1; length: 15; V: TRBV19; CDR3: CASSPPGLGPNEQFF
J: TRBJ1-1; length: 13; V: TRBV4-1; CDR3: CASSQRQNTEAFF
J: TRBJ2-5; length: 14; V: TRBV19; CDR3: CASSSGPGGETQYF
J: TRBJ1-6; length: 15; V: TRBV2; CDR3: CASSDERAYNSPLHF
J: TRBJ2-3; length: 15; V: TRBV30; CDR3: CAWSKGGGLPDTQYF
J: TRBJ1-5; length: 13; V: TRBV12-3/TRBV12-4; CDR3: CASSPLVNQPQHF
J: TRBJ2-7; length: 15; V: TRBV28; CDR3: CASSSGGVSSYEQYF
J: TRBJ1-4; length: 15; V: TRBV3-1/TRBV3-2; CDR3: CASSFEGATNEKLFF
J: TRBJ2-5; length: 9; V: TRBV5-1; CDR3: CASGVTQYF
J: TRBJ2-4; length: 15; V: TRBV28; CDR3: CASSPGRRAKNIQYF